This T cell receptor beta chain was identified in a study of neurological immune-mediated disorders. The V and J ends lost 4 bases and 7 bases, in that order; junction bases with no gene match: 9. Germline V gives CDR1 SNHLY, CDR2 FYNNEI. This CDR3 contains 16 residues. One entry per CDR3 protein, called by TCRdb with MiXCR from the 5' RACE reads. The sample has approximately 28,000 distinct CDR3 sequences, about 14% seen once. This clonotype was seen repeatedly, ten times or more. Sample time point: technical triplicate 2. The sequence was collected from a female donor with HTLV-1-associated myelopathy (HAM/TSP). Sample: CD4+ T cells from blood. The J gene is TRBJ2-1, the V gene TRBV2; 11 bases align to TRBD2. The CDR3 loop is CASSGVAGGPWNEQFF. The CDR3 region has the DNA TGTGCCAGCAGTGGCGTAGCGGGGGGGCCATGGAATGAGCAGTTCTTC.